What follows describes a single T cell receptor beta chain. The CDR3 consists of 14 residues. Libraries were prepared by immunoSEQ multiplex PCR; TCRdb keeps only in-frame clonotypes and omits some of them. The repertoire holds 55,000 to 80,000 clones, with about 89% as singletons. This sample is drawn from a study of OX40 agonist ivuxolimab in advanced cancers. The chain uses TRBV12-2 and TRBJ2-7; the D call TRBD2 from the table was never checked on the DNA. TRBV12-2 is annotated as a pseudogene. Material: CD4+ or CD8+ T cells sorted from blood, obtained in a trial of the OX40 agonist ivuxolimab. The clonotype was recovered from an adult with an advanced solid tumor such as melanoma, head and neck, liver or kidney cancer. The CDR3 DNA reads TGTGCAAGTCGCCCAACCAGCGGAGCCTACGAGCAGTACTTC. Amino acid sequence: CASRPTSGAYEQYF.